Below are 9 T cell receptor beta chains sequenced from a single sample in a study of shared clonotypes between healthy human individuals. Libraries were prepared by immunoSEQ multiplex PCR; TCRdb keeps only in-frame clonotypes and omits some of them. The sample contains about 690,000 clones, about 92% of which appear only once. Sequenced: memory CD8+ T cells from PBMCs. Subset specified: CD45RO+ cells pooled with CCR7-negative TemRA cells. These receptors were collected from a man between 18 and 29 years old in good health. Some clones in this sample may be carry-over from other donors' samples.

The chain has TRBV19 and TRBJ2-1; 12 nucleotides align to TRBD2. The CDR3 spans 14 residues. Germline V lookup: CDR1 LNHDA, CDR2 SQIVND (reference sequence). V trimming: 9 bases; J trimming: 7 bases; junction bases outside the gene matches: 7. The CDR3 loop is CASQTSGRSNEQFF. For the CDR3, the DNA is TGTGCCAGCCAGACTAGCGGGAGATCTAATGAGCAGTTCTTC.

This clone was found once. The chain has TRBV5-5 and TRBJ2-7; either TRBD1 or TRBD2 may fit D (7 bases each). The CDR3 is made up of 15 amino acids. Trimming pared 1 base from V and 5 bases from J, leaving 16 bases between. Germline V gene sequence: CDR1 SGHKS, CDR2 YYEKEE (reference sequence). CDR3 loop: CASSLLAGGVHEQYF. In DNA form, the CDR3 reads TGTGCCAGCAGCTTGTTAGCAGGGGGGGTCCACGAGCAGTACTTC.

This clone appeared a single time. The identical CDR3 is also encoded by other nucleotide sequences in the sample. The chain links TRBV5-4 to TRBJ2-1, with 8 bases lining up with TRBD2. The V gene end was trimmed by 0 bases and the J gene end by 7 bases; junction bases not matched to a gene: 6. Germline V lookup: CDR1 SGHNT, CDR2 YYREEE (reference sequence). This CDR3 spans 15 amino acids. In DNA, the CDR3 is TGTGCCAGCAGCTTGGGTCTAGCGGGCAATAATGAGCAGTTCTTC. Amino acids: CASSLGLAGNNEQFF. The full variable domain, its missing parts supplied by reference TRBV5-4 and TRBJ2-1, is ETGVTQSPTHLIKTRGQQVTLRCSSQSGHNTVSWYQQALGQGPQFIFQYYREEENGRGNFPPRFSGLQFPNYSSELNVNALELDDSALYLCASSLGLAGNNEQFFGPGTRLTVL.

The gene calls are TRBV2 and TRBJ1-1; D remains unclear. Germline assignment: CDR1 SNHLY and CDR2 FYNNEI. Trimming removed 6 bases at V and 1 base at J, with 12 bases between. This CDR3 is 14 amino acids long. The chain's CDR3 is CASREKNGNTEAFF. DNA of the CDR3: TGTGCCAGCAGAGAAAAAAACGGGAACACTGAAGCTTTCTTT. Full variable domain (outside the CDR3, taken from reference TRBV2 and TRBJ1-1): EPEVTQTPSHQVTQMGQEVILRCVPISNHLYFYWYRQILGQKVEFLVSFYNNEISEKSEIFDDQFSVERPDGSNFTLKIRSTKLEDSAMYFCASREKNGNTEAFFGQGTRLTVV.

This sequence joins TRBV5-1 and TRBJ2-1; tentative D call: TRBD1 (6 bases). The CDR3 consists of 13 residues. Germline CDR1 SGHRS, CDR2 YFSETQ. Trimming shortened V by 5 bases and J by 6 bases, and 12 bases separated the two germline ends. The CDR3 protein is CASRIGTPNEQFF. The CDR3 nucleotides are TGCGCCAGCAGAATCGGGACACCCAATGAGCAGTTCTTC.

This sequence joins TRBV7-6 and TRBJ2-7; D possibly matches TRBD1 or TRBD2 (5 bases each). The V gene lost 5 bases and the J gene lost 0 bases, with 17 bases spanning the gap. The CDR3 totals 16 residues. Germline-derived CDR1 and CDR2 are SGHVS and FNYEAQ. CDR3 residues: CASSGLRRGASYEQYF. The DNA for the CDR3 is TGTGCCAGCAGCGGCCTTCGACGGGGCGCCTCCTACGAGCAGTACTTC.

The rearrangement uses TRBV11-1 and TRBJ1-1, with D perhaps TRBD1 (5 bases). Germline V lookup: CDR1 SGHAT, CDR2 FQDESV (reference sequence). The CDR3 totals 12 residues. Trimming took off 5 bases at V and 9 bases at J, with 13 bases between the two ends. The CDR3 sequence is CASSPSAGKAFF. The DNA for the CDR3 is TGTGCCAGCAGCCCCTCGGCAGGGAAAGCTTTCTTT.

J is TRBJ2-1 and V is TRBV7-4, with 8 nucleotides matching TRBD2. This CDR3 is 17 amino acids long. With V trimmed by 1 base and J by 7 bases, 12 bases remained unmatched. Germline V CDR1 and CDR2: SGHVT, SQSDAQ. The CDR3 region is CASSLVVAGNSGNEQFF. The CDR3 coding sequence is TGTGCCAGCAGCTTAGTGGTAGCGGGAAATTCGGGGAATGAGCAGTTCTTC. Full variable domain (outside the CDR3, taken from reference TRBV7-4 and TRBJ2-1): GAGVSQSPRYKVAKRGRDVALRCDSISGHVTLYWYRQTLGQGSEVLTYSQSDAQRDKSGRPSGRFSAERPERSVSTLKIQRTEQGDSAVYLCASSLVVAGNSGNEQFFGPGTRLTVL.

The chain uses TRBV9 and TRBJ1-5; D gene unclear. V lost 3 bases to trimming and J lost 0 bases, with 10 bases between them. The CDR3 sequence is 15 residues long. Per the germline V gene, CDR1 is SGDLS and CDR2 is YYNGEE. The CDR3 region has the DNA TGTGCCAGCAGCGCCAGTTACTATAGCAATCAGCCCCAGCATTTT. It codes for CASSASYYSNQPQHF.